A single sample is the source of the 29 T cell receptor beta chains below, sequenced in a study of a mutant IDH1 vaccine in newly diagnosed glioma. Time point meaning: week 23, last vaccination. What each vaccine dose contained was 300 ug of mutant IDH1 20-mer peptide, accompanied by topical imiquimod. Using immunoSEQ multiplex PCR, the repertoire was profiled, and TCRdb retains in-frame clones only, with some absent. Of roughly 45,000 clones in the sample, about 81% were seen once. The antigens for these receptors are not known. This specimen was PBMCs, taken from a glioma patient whose treatment included an IDH1 peptide vaccine. The receptors stem from a woman between 18 and 29 years old with glioma. Some clones in this sample may be carry-over from other donors' samples.

This clone was observed once. The chain couples TRBV30 to TRBJ1-3; D may be TRBD1 (5 bases). Germline V CDR1 and CDR2: GTSNPN, SVGIG (reference sequence). CDR3 length equals 12 residues. CDR3: CAGRRSGNTIYF. The DNA of the CDR3 is TGTGCGGGACGGCGGTCTGGAAACACCATATATTTT.

This chain uses TRBV29-1 with TRBJ2-4; 12 nucleotides align to TRBD1. This CDR3 is built from 16 residues. The germline V gene has CDR1 SQVTM and CDR2 ANQGSEA. V lost 2 bases and J lost 8; bases outside the gene matches: 10. CDR3: CSVERGTGGLGYIQYF. Written as DNA, the CDR3 is TGCAGCGTTGAACGCGGGACAGGGGGCTTAGGGTACATTCAGTACTTC.

CDR3 in DNA: TGTGCCACCAGCAGAGGTGACAGGACTGAAGCTTTCTTT. Encoded protein: CATSRGDRTEAFF. This chain connects TRBV15 to TRBJ1-1; tentative D call: TRBD1 (6 bases). The CDR3 runs 13 residues. V lost 1 base, J lost 5 bases, and 8 bases lay in between. CDR1 and CDR2 from the germline V gene are LNHNV and YYDKDF (reference sequence).

The CDR3 sequence is CASSVVSLTDTQYF. The CDR3 DNA reads TGTGCCAGCAGCGTAGTTTCGCTCACAGATACGCAGTATTTT. The chain carries TRBV9 and TRBJ2-3; D remains ambiguous. V lost 0 bases and J 2 bases, leaving 7 bases between the germline ends. The CDR3 totals 14 residues. Germline V gene sequence: CDR1 SGDLS, CDR2 YYNGEE.

V gene TRBV6-5 combines with J gene TRBJ2-7; 7 bases line up with TRBD1. The CDR3 loop spans 13 amino acids. Germline assignment: CDR1 MNHEY and CDR2 SVGAGI. V lost 7 bases and J lost 6; bases outside the gene matches: 9. In DNA, the CDR3 is TGTGCCAGCACAAGTGACAGGGCTCGCGAGCAGTACTTC. This sequence encodes CASTSDRAREQYF.

V is TRBV5-1 and J is TRBJ1-1; 7 bases are shared with TRBD1. The CDR3 totals 16 residues. The trim removed 1 base at V and 4 bases at J, leaving 10 bases unmatched. Germline V gives CDR1 SGHRS, CDR2 YFSETQ. CDR3 nucleotide sequence: TGCGCCAGCAGCTTGTGGTTGGCAGGGGGATCCACTGAAGCTTTCTTT. Translating gives CASSLWLAGGSTEAFF.

This clone was counted between two and nine times. The junction differs from germline at one of its ends, possibly a read error. The chain joins TRBV4-1 to TRBJ2-7; D not resolved. CDR3 length: 14 amino acids. The germline V gene encodes CDR1 MGHRA and CDR2 YSYEKL. The CDR3 sequence is CASSQEVASALSDF. The CDR3 coding sequence is TGCGCCAGCAGCCAAGAGGTGGCCTCAGCGCTAAGTGACTTC.

The chain links TRBV5-6 to TRBJ2-1, with TRBD2 matching over 9 bases. This CDR3 has 16 amino acids. Trimming cost V 1 base and J 3 bases; bases outside gene matches: 5. Germline-derived CDR1 and CDR2 are SGHDT and YYEEEE. The CDR3 protein is CASSLMLAGHYNEQFF. CDR3 nucleotides: TGTGCCAGCAGCTTGATGCTAGCGGGGCACTACAATGAGCAGTTCTTC.

This rearrangement joins TRBV11-2 to TRBJ2-1; D might be TRBD1 or TRBD2, each matching 6 bases. CDR3 length equals 16 residues. Trimming removed 4 bases at V and 0 bases at J, with 13 bases between. CDR1 and CDR2 (germline): SGHAT, FQNNGV. The CDR3 sequence is CASSSRWGASYNEQFF. The CDR3 bases are TGTGCCAGCAGCTCCCGCTGGGGGGCCTCCTACAATGAGCAGTTCTTC.

The rearrangement joins TRBV7-7 to TRBJ1-4; 9 bases are a match to TRBD1. This CDR3 has 13 residues. Germline-derived CDR1 and CDR2 are SSHAT and FNYEAQ (reference sequence). Trimming at V came to 4 bases and at J to 14 bases, leaving 8 bases not matched to a gene. CDR3 sequence (DNA): TGTGCCAGCAGCTCGGGACAGGGCAGTAGGCTGTTTTTT. It codes for CASSSGQGSRLFF.

This chain uses TRBV6-5 with TRBJ1-1, with TRBD1 matching 8 bases. Trimming cost V 0 bases and J 4 bases; bases outside gene matches: 7. This CDR3 has 16 amino acids. Looked up from germline, CDR1 is MNHEY and CDR2 is SVGAGI. The DNA of the CDR3 is TGTGCCAGCAGTTACTCGACAGGGGTGCGCGGCACTGAAGCTTTCTTT. This translates into CASSYSTGVRGTEAFF.

This clone was detected once. The chain has TRBV5-6 and TRBJ2-3; no reliable D call. The CDR3 sequence is 15 residues long. Trimming cost V 0 bases and J 0 bases, with 8 bases left between them. Per the germline V gene, CDR1 is SGHDT and CDR2 is YYEEEE. This CDR3 reads CASSLEGRSTDTQYF. In DNA, the CDR3 is TGTGCCAGCAGCTTGGAGGGCAGAAGCACAGATACGCAGTATTTT.

The chain joins TRBV5-1 to TRBJ2-3, with 9 bases identical to TRBD2. Germline V gene data show CDR1 as SGHRS and CDR2 as YFSETQ. J was trimmed by 6 bases and V by 6 bases; bases with no gene match: 17. The CDR3 contains 17 residues. CDR3: CASTWERGARLADTQYF. In DNA, the CDR3 is TGCGCCAGCACGTGGGAGCGGGGGGCCCGTTTGGCGGATACGCAGTATTTT.

The chain has TRBV6-5 and TRBJ2-7, with 7 nucleotides matching TRBD1. The V segment lost 6 bases and the J segment 4 bases; nucleotides outside the gene matches: 6. This CDR3 contains 13 residues. CDR1 is MNHEY, CDR2 SVGAGI, per germline. The CDR3 loop reads CASSPGQLYEQYF. The DNA of the CDR3 is TGTGCCAGCAGCCCGGGACAGCTTTACGAGCAGTACTTC.

This chain links TRBV28 with TRBJ1-1; D uncertain. Trimming shortened V by 6 bases and J by 0 bases, and 11 bases separated the two germline ends. Germline V CDR1 and CDR2: MDHEN, SYDVKM. This CDR3 is 14 amino acids long. For the CDR3, the DNA is TGTGCCAGCAGACCTGTAGGGATGAACACTGAAGCTTTCTTT. Protein: CASRPVGMNTEAFF.

The V call is TRBV1, the J call TRBJ2-2; TRBD2, the table's D call, was not compared with the DNA. TRBV1 is classified as a pseudogene. This CDR3 has 18 amino acids. The CDR3 DNA sequence: TGCACCAGCAGCCAAGGCTCCAGGGAGACTAGCTGGTCCGGGGAGCTGTTTTTT. Translation gives CTSSQGSRETSWSGELFF.

V and J are TRBV9 and TRBJ2-7; 10 bases fit TRBD2. CDR1 and CDR2 (germline): SGDLS, YYNGEE. The CDR3 is 14 residues long. The J segment lost 7 bases and the V segment lost 0 bases, leaving 4 bases of the junction unmatched. CDR3 sequence (DNA): TGTGCCAGCAGCGTAGGGCAACTAGCGGGGGAGCAGTACTTC. It is translated as CASSVGQLAGEQYF.

This clone was observed once. The chain joins TRBV15 to TRBJ1-6, with unresolved D. This CDR3 region has 16 residues. V was cut by 0 bases and J by 6 bases, with 12 bases left in between. CDR1 LNHNV and CDR2 YYDKDF come from the germline V gene (reference sequence). The CDR3 DNA reads TGTGCCACCAGCAGAGATGATCTGGGGTTTAATTCACCCCTCCACTTT. Protein: CATSRDDLGFNSPLHF.

The table lists this clone with a few counts. CDR3 sequence (DNA): TGTGCCAGCAGCTTAGGGTGGGGGAACACTGAAGCTTTCTTT. It is translated as CASSLGWGNTEAFF. V gene TRBV7-9 combines with J gene TRBJ1-1; no reliable D call. The CDR3 sequence is 14 residues long. Trimming took off 1 base at V and 1 base at J, with 7 bases between the two ends. Germline loops: CDR1 SEHNR, CDR2 FQNEAQ (reference sequence).

With respect to this clone: A read error may produce the germline difference seen at one junction end. The chain links TRBV5-1 to TRBJ2-1; TRBD2 matches 8 bases. The CDR3 has 16 residues. Germline lookup yields CDR1 SGHRS and CDR2 YFSETQ. The CDR3 is CASRLELGTSTSEQFF. Written as DNA, the CDR3 is TGCGCCAGCAGGTTGGAGCTCGGGACTAGTACCAGTGAGCAGTTCTTC.

This sequence joins TRBV27 and TRBJ1-2; TRBD1 is a possible D gene (5 bases). CDR1 and CDR2 (germline): MNHEY, SMNVEV (reference sequence). The CDR3 spans 14 residues. V was clipped by 6 bases and J by 4 bases, with 15 bases between them. The CDR3: CASRAYRDGYGYTF. The CDR3 DNA follows: TGTGCCAGCAGGGCTTACCGGGACGGCTATGGCTACACCTTC.

CDR3 region: CASSPRRYGYTF. CDR3 in DNA: TGTGCCAGCAGCCCGCGTCGCTATGGCTACACCTTC. The chain links TRBV11-2 to TRBJ1-2; no firm D call. The CDR3 runs 12 residues. The germline CDR1 and CDR2 sequences are SGHAT and FQNNGV. Deletions cut 5 bases from V and 4 bases from J, with 8 bases between.

This chain connects TRBV11-3 to TRBJ2-2, with D perhaps assigned TRBD1 or TRBD2 (5 bases each). This CDR3 has 16 residues. The V end was cut by 6 bases, the J end by 5 bases, with 19 bases between. Germline CDR1 reads SGHNT; CDR2 reads YENEEA. The CDR3: CASRPSGQGSTGELFF. The DNA for the CDR3 is TGTGCCAGCAGACCCTCGGGGCAGGGAAGTACCGGGGAGCTGTTTTTT.

This chain joins TRBV2 and TRBJ2-7; D may correspond to TRBD1 or TRBD2 (5 bases each). The CDR3 is 12 residues long. Germline loops: CDR1 SNHLY, CDR2 FYNNEI. Deletions cut 10 bases from V and 5 bases from J, with 15 bases between. CDR3 sequence reads: CAILRGTHEQYF. For the CDR3, the DNA is TGTGCCATCCTGAGGGGTACCCACGAGCAGTACTTC.

The chain joins TRBV19 to TRBJ2-7; no firm D call. V lost 3 bases, J lost 3 bases, and 9 bases lay in between. The CDR3 loop spans 13 amino acids. The V gene's germline CDR1 is LNHDA and CDR2 SQIVND (reference sequence). CDR3 sequence reads: CASSMQWGYEQYF. In DNA, the CDR3 is TGTGCCAGTAGTATGCAATGGGGCTACGAGCAGTACTTC.

This chain connects TRBV5-1 to TRBJ2-1; TRBD2 agrees at 10 bases. The trim removed 2 bases at V and 2 bases at J, leaving 4 bases unmatched. CDR1 SGHRS and CDR2 YFSETQ come from the germline V gene. This CDR3 is 16 amino acids long. CDR3 DNA: TGCGCCAGCAGCTTCGGACTAGCGGCCACCTACAATGAGCAGTTCTTC. This gives the protein CASSFGLAATYNEQFF.

The chain joins TRBV5-6 to TRBJ1-2, with a weak D call TRBD1 (5 bases). The CDR3 is made up of 15 amino acids. Trimming cost V 6 bases and J 2 bases, with 17 bases left between them. Germline loops: CDR1 SGHDT, CDR2 YYEEEE. This chain's CDR3 is CASIPAGQGNYGYTF. CDR3 nucleotide sequence: TGTGCCAGCATCCCTGCGGGCCAGGGAAACTATGGCTACACCTTC.

The V and J genes are TRBV27 and TRBJ2-7, with TRBD2 identical over 7 bases. In germline, CDR1 is MNHEY, CDR2 SMNVEV (reference sequence). With 4 bases clipped from V and 3 bases from J, the junction kept 6 bases outside the gene matches. CDR3 size: 14 residues. The CDR3 loop is CASSSPGGGYEQYF. Written as DNA, the CDR3 is TGTGCCAGCAGTTCTCCGGGGGGTGGCTACGAGCAGTACTTC.

The rearrangement links TRBV10-3 to TRBJ1-2; D may be TRBD1 (6 bases). Germline assignment: CDR1 ENHRY and CDR2 SYGVKD. Trimming removed 2 bases at V and 1 base at J, with 20 bases between. The CDR3 is 18 residues long. Here the CDR3 DNA reads TGTGCCATCAGTGAGGAGGGCCTACAGGGCAACTTTAACTATGGCTACACCTTC. Amino acid sequence: CAISEEGLQGNFNYGYTF.